The clone carrying this TCR beta chain was seen only a few times. What it binds is unknown. This record belongs to a study of vaccination and CD4 T cells after COVID-19. The overall study: Sampling after COVID took place at a median of around 91 days (range 35 to 161) following diagnosis. Study-level results: Convalescent patients had a median around 87% of reactive clones appearing only post-vaccination.

Cultured CD4+ T cell DNA was sequenced using the Oncomine TCR Beta short-read assay. TCRdb re-called the PCR reads through MiXCR, storing one row per CDR3 protein. The sample has 15,000 or so distinct CDR3 sequences, roughly 45% seen once. Stated treatment: roughly 11-day PBMC culture with coronavirus spike peptide pools or control peptides (ViraFEST assay). The V end lost 10 bases, the J end lost 5 bases, and 13 bases lay between the germline ends. The CDR3 spans 13 residues. Germline-derived CDR1 and CDR2 are KGHDR and SFDVKD. The chain combines TRBV24-1 with TRBJ2-2; the D is unclear. The specimen was CD4+ T cells from blood, cultured in vitro, collected before SARS-CoV-2 vaccination. The source is a human donor who received a COVID-19 vaccine. CDR3 bases: TGTGCCACAGGGAAGGATGTGACCGGGGAGCTGTTTTTT. Translation: CATGKDVTGELFF.